The 4 T cell receptor beta chains presented below share a single source sample, sequenced in a study of CD8 T cells in Susac syndrome. An input of roughly 0.5 to 1 ug of RNA was subjected to reverse transcription using random hexamers. TCRdb used MiXCR to reprocess the immunoSEQ multiplex PCR reads, holding one entry per CDR3 protein. The sample carries 250,000 to 300,000 distinct CDR3 sequences, about 85% recorded once. Sequencing used CD8+ T cells from PBMCs. These receptors all come from a human donor with multiple sclerosis.

The chain combines TRBV29-1 with TRBJ2-7; 11 positions agree with TRBD1. Germline loops: CDR1 SQVTM, CDR2 ANQGSEA. The CDR3 loop spans 13 amino acids. The V and J ends lost 7 bases and 3 bases, in that order; junction bases with no gene match: 5. The CDR3 is CSGSGTGGYEQYF. In DNA, the CDR3 is TGCAGCGGGAGCGGGACAGGGGGCTACGAGCAGTACTTC.

V is TRBV5-5 and J is TRBJ2-5; 11 nucleotides match TRBD2. The J segment lost 1 base and the V segment lost 2 bases, leaving 7 bases of the junction unmatched. The length of the CDR3 is 17 residues. CDR1 is SGHKS and CDR2 is YYEKEE in the germline V gene (reference sequence). CDR3 loop: CASSLRTSGRRQETQYF. As DNA, the CDR3 is TGTGCCAGCAGCTTAAGGACTAGCGGGCGACGCCAAGAGACCCAGTACTTC.

The rearrangement uses TRBV5-4 and TRBJ2-7, with a tentative D call TRBD2 (5 bases). Per germline, CDR1 SGHNT and CDR2 YYREEE (reference sequence). V lost 0 bases, J lost 7 bases, and 14 bases lay in between. This CDR3 spans 14 amino acids. The CDR3 bases are TGTGCCAGCAGCTTGGAAGCGGCTCACTATGAGCAGTACTTC. Translating gives CASSLEAAHYEQYF.

The chain has TRBV12-3 or TRBV12-4 and TRBJ2-1; possibly TRBD2 for D (6 bases). V lost 5 bases and J 7 bases, leaving 18 bases between the germline ends. The CDR3 is 15 amino acids. The CDR3: CASSPGLYSPNEQFF. In DNA, the CDR3 is TGTGCCAGCAGTCCTGGACTATATTCCCCGAATGAGCAGTTCTTC.